This T cell receptor (beta chain) was retrieved from a study of T-cell memory formation after mild COVID-19. Across the study: Among the donors, TCR clusters were largely specific to each donor. The study's findings and limits: Most CD4+ clones that shrank were in CM and EM, while CD8+ ones turned up in EMRA.

There are 11 residues in the CDR3. Germline CDR1 is DFQATT and CDR2 is SNEGSKA (reference sequence). The V and J ends lost 1 base and 3 bases respectively, with 1 base between them. Sample barcodes and UMIs were carried by the TCR alpha and TCR beta cDNA libraries that 5'RACE generated with constant-segment primers. TCRdb re-called the 5' RACE reads through MiXCR, storing one row per CDR3 protein. The table has 250,000 to 300,000 distinct CDR3 sequences, roughly 17% seen once. This clonotype was detected a few times. Its matching antigen is unknown. The sequence derives from a man between 18 and 29 years old who had mild COVID-19 (a few samples of this study predate the infection). Cell type and time point are not known. This chain uses TRBV20-1 with TRBJ1-3; D remains unclear. The sample consisted of PBMCs or a T cell subset sorted from them (not recorded which). CDR3 region: CSARVGNTIYF. The CDR3 DNA reads TGCAGTGCTAGAGTTGGAAACACCATATATTTT.